The clone carrying this T cell receptor (beta chain) has more than one count but fewer than ten. The antigen is undetermined. Each CDR3 protein is one row after TCRdb ran MiXCR on the RACE reads. The sample includes approximately 350,000 distinct CDR3 sequences, approximately 6.3% of them seen just once. This entry belongs to a study of human T cells and chemical hapten exposure. Whole-study findings and limits: No alteration of TCRs above 1 in 1000 frequency was seen with DPC sensitization. Having alopecia, the donors may differ immunologically from healthy people.

Trimming removed 0 bases from V and 2 bases from J, with 11 bases in between. The CDR3 consists of 15 residues. Per the germline V gene, CDR1 is PRHDT and CDR2 is FYEKMQ (reference sequence). Time point described: patch test 1, 2 weeks after DPC sensitization. The treatment was: therapeutic diphenylcyclopropenone sensitization with weekly scalp DPC. The material sequenced was whole blood, taken in connection with sensitization to the hapten diphenylcyclopropenone (DPC). This clonotype was sampled from a woman aged 18-29 years with alopecia areata. Some clones in this sample may be carry-over from other donors' samples. The chain uses TRBV13 and TRBJ2-7; TRBD2 might be the D (6 bases). The CDR3 DNA sequence: TGTGCCAGCAGCTTAGGCGGGGGTAAGACCTACGAGCAGTACTTC. Its translation: CASSLGGGKTYEQYF. Full variable domain (outside the CDR3, taken from reference TRBV13 and TRBJ2-7): AAGVIQSPRHLIKEKRETATLKCYPIPRHDTVYWYQQGPGQDPQFLISFYEKMQSDKGSIPDRFSAQQFSDYHSELNMSSLELGDSALYFCASSLGGGKTYEQYFGPGTRLTVT.